The present TCR beta chain was sequenced within a study of T-cell memory formation after mild COVID-19. Trimming stripped 5 bases from V and 3 bases from J, with 12 bases between. In germline, CDR1 is SGHAT, CDR2 FQNNGV. The CDR3 extends over 14 amino acids. TCRdb recomputed calls from the 5' RACE reads with MiXCR, one row per CDR3 protein. The profile shows about 340,000 distinct CDR3 sequences, approximately 15% of them singletons. A few counts support this clonotype. Sequenced material: PBMCs or a T cell subset sorted from them (not recorded which). The J gene is TRBJ2-3, the V gene TRBV11-2; D not resolved. The TCR sequence derives from a man between 18 and 35 years old who had mild COVID-19 (a few samples of this study predate the infection). Cell type and time point are not known. CDR3 loop: CASSTPQVTDTQYF. The CDR3 coding sequence is TGTGCCAGCAGCACACCTCAGGTGACAGATACGCAGTATTTT.